This TCR beta chain was profiled in a study of T cell responses to AZD1222 COVID-19 vaccine. Measured with immunoSEQ multiplex PCR; TCRdb has only the in-frame clones, and not every one. This sample has about 120,000 clones; approximately 83% occur once, and the top ten carry 1.5% to 2%. Germline V gene sequence: CDR1 MNHEY, CDR2 SVGAGI. The CDR3 has 14 amino acids. Trimming stripped 6 bases from V and 6 bases from J, with 15 bases between. This receptor was taken from an adult in good health. The starting material was peripheral blood, obtained on day 0 of AZD1222 vaccination. V and J are TRBV6-5 and TRBJ2-4; D might be TRBD1 or TRBD2, each matching 5 bases. The CDR3 DNA reads as TGTGCCAGCAGCCAAACCGGGACGGGAAACATTCAGTACTTC. Translated, it gives CASSQTGTGNIQYF.